A single sample is the source of the 10 T cell receptor beta chains below, sequenced in a study of Graves' ophthalmopathy and Graves' hyperthyroidism. Beta-chain TCR CDR3 regions were amplified from RNA transcripts. Second-round multiplex PCR came after a first-round RT-PCR that employed HTBI primers. TCRdb re-called the multiplex PCR reads through MiXCR, storing one row per CDR3 protein. The sample shows roughly 420,000 distinct CDR3 sequences, under 25% of them seen only once. The sample comprised peripheral blood. These receptor sequences come from a woman between 18 and 30 years old with stable Graves' hyperthyroidism.

This clonotype was seen ten or more times. The chain combines TRBV20-1 with TRBJ1-5; D is undetermined. The germline V gene encodes CDR1 DFQATT and CDR2 SNEGSKA (reference sequence). This CDR3 comprises 15 residues. V lost 2 bases, J lost 2 bases, and 13 bases lay in between. CDR3 residues: CSARKGRAGNQPQHF. The CDR3 DNA sequence: TGCAGTGCTAGAAAGGGTAGGGCGGGCAATCAGCCCCAGCATTTT.

This clonotype was found a few times. V usage is TRBV29-1 and J usage is TRBJ2-5, with 8 bases fitting TRBD2. V trimming: 5 bases; J trimming: 4 bases; junction bases outside the gene matches: 12. The CDR3 loop spans 15 amino acids. The V gene's germline CDR1 is SQVTM and CDR2 ANQGSEA. The CDR3 DNA follows: TGCAGCGTTTACCCAGCGGGAGTAGAGCGAGAGACCCAGTACTTC. Its translation is CSVYPAGVERETQYF.

At least ten counts were recorded for this clonotype. The rearrangement uses TRBV15 and TRBJ2-7; D is perhaps TRBD2 (5 bases). CDR3 length: 16 residues. Looked up from germline, CDR1 is LNHNV and CDR2 is YYDKDF (reference sequence). Trimming cost V 2 bases and J 7 bases, with 21 bases left between them. The CDR3 is CATSRNSGSGNREQYF. The CDR3, as DNA: TGTGCCACCAGCAGAAATTCGGGTTCCGGGAATCGGGAGCAGTACTTC.

This clonotype has ten or more counts. J is TRBJ2-5 and V is TRBV28, with D unclear. The CDR3 is made up of 13 amino acids. Germline-derived CDR1 and CDR2 are MDHEN and SYDVKM. V lost 6 bases to trimming and J lost 1 base, with 9 bases between them. The CDR3 DNA reads as TGTGCCAGCAGGAGGAGCAGCCAAGAGACCCAGTACTTC. It yields the protein CASRRSSQETQYF.

This clonotype was found many times. CDR3 DNA sequence: TGTGCCAGCAATATCGACAGGGGGCGCGGAAAAAAGCAGTACTTC. Protein product: CASNIDRGRGKKQYF. The genes are TRBV6-5 and TRBJ2-7; 10 nucleotides match TRBD1. Germline V lookup: CDR1 MNHEY, CDR2 SVGAGI. CDR3 size: 15 residues. Trimming cost V 7 bases and J 8 bases; bases outside gene matches: 14.

This clonotype was counted ten times or more. The chain combines TRBV6-1 with TRBJ2-6; the D is unclear. The CDR3 totals 14 residues. V lost 6 bases and J lost 1, with 7 bases in between. Germline CDR1 reads MNHNS; CDR2 reads SASEGT. CDR3 protein: CASRTVSGANVLTF. The CDR3 DNA reads TGTGCCAGCAGAACAGTGTCTGGGGCCAACGTCCTGACTTTC.

In its sample, this clonotype was seen many times. The chain is built from TRBV15 and TRBJ2-7; 10 bases match TRBD2. Germline V gives CDR1 LNHNV, CDR2 YYDKDF (reference sequence). V gave up 5 bases and J gave up 0 bases; unmatched junction bases: 7. CDR3 length: 16 residues. CDR3 protein: CATSAGLADSSYEQYF. In DNA, the CDR3 is TGTGCCACCAGCGCCGGACTAGCGGACAGCTCCTACGAGCAGTACTTC.

This clonotype was detected ten times or more. The genes are TRBV6-9 and TRBJ1-6; no clear D gene. Deletions cut 7 bases from V and 9 bases from J, with 25 bases between. Germline values: CDR1 MNHGY, CDR2 SVAAGI. The CDR3 has 17 amino acids. CDR3 nucleotides: TGTGCCAGCACCCATCCTCGGAGAAGAAAAAGGAGTTCACCCCTCCACTTT. Amino acids: CASTHPRRRKRSSPLHF.

This chain links TRBV6-5 with TRBJ1-2; TRBD1 matches at 7 bases. The length of the CDR3 is 16 residues. Germline V CDR1 and CDR2: MNHEY, SVGAGI. The J segment lost 7 bases and the V segment lost 0 bases, leaving 11 bases of the junction unmatched. CDR3 nucleotide sequence: TGTGCCAGCAGTTACTCGGGAGTGGGACAGCCGGGTGGCTACACCTTC. Translating gives CASSYSGVGQPGGYTF.

Ten or more counts support this clonotype. The chain is built from TRBV30 and TRBJ1-1; the D gene is possibly TRBD1 (5 bases). Deletions cut 4 bases from V and 1 base from J, with 10 bases between. CDR1 is GTSNPN, CDR2 SVGIG, per germline (reference sequence). The CDR3 has 13 amino acids. Here the CDR3 DNA reads TGTGCCTGGACGAGACAGCAGAACACTGAAGCTTTCTTT. Translation gives CAWTRQQNTEAFF.